Presented here are 10 T cell receptor beta chains from one specimen sequenced in a study of cytomegalovirus exposure and HLA in healthy donors. A multiplex PCR was run with 60 Vbeta primers and 13 Jbeta primers. Clones were sequenced by immunoSEQ multiplex PCR, and TCRdb holds only the in-frame ones, with some missing. The data show roughly 190,000 clones, around 83% seen once. The specimen sequenced was PBMCs. These receptors were taken from a woman aged 18-35 years in good health and CMV-seronegative.

This sequence joins TRBV27 and TRBJ1-2; a weak D match, TRBD1 (5 bases). CDR3 size: 17 residues. The germline gives CDR1 MNHEY, CDR2 SMNVEV (reference sequence). V gave up 0 bases and J gave up 4 bases, with 18 bases separating them. The CDR3: CASSLSNRGGEVYGYTF. The DNA of the CDR3 is TGTGCCAGCAGTTTATCGAATCGGGGGGGGGAGGTCTATGGCTACACCTTC.

CDR3 in DNA: TGTGCCAGCACCCTCGTCCCTAGTGGAGTGTGGGAGCAGTACGTC. It translates to CASTLVPSGVWEQYV. The chain links TRBV7-6 to TRBJ2-7; unclear D gene. V dropped 7 bases and J dropped 7 bases, with 23 bases sitting between them. The CDR3 consists of 15 residues. Per the germline V gene, CDR1 is SGHVS and CDR2 is FNYEAQ.

The chain recombines TRBV27 with TRBJ1-2, with 10 bases matching TRBD1. Germline V CDR1 and CDR2: MNHEY, SMNVEV (reference sequence). This CDR3 contains 12 residues. Trimming removed 8 bases from V and 6 bases from J; junction bases left unmatched: 3. CDR3 coding DNA: TGTGCCAGCCGGGACAGGGGCCATGGCTACACCTTC. It specifies CASRDRGHGYTF.

The V call is TRBV7-9, the J call TRBJ2-1; possibly TRBD2 for D (6 bases). Germline lookup yields CDR1 SEHNR and CDR2 FQNEAQ (reference sequence). The V end was cut by 5 bases, the J end by 0 bases, with 8 bases between. The CDR3 is 14 residues long. CDR3 residues: CASSHSGSYNEQFF. The CDR3 DNA reads as TGTGCCAGCAGCCATAGCGGCTCCTACAATGAGCAGTTCTTC.

The genes are TRBV10-3 and TRBJ2-3; 11 bases are shared with TRBD2. The CDR3 spans 16 residues. Germline V lookup: CDR1 ENHRY, CDR2 SYGVKD. The junction had 11 bases not matched to a gene; V was cut back by 10 bases and J by 2 bases. CDR3 DNA sequence: TGTGCCACGGGGCCGGGACTAGCGGAGTCCACAGATACGCAGTATTTT. Protein: CATGPGLAESTDTQYF.

A single count supports this clone. The chain uses TRBV7-8 and TRBJ1-5; weak D call: TRBD1 (6 bases). Germline V gene lookup returns CDR1 SGHVS and CDR2 FQNEAQ. The CDR3 covers 14 residues. V was trimmed by 5 bases and J by 3 bases, leaving 11 bases between them. The CDR3 DNA sequence: TGTGCCAGCAGCGACAGGACAGCCAATCAGCCCCAGCATTTT. Its translation: CASSDRTANQPQHF.

The chain uses TRBV7-8 and TRBJ2-7; 7 nucleotides match TRBD1. V was pared by 3 bases and J by 8 bases, with 19 bases of the junction left unmatched. The CDR3 has 17 amino acids. Germline CDR1 is SGHVS and CDR2 is FQNEAQ. Here the CDR3 reads CASSLAASGTALNQQYV. In DNA form, the CDR3 reads TGTGCCAGCAGCTTGGCAGCCTCCGGGACAGCCCTTAATCAGCAGTACGTC.

The gene calls are TRBV7-2 and TRBJ2-5; D remains ambiguous. The germline CDR1 and CDR2 sequences are SGHTA and FQGNSA. V lost 5 bases, J lost 5 bases, and 15 bases lay in between. This CDR3 contains 14 residues. The CDR3 DNA reads as TGTGCCAGCAGCCGGTCCCTAGTAGGCGAGACCCAGTACTTC. Translation gives CASSRSLVGETQYF.

The CDR3 loop reads CASRGKDRALPSGQYF. The CDR3 DNA reads TGTGCCAGCAGAGGGAAGGACAGGGCTCTTCCTTCGGGCCAGTACTTC. This sequence joins TRBV28 and TRBJ2-5; 8 positions agree with TRBD1. V shed 6 bases and J 10 bases; nucleotides not matched to a gene: 19. The germline V gene has CDR1 MDHEN and CDR2 SYDVKM. The CDR3 is made up of 16 amino acids.

This clone showed up just a few times. DNA of the CDR3: TGCGCCAGCAGCCAAGACCCGGACAGCCCCTATGGCTACACCTTC. Translating gives CASSQDPDSPYGYTF. The rearrangement joins TRBV4-1 to TRBJ1-2; D may be TRBD1 (6 bases). V dropped 0 bases and J dropped 4 bases, with 12 bases sitting between them. The CDR3 loop spans 15 amino acids. CDR1 MGHRA and CDR2 YSYEKL come from the germline V gene.